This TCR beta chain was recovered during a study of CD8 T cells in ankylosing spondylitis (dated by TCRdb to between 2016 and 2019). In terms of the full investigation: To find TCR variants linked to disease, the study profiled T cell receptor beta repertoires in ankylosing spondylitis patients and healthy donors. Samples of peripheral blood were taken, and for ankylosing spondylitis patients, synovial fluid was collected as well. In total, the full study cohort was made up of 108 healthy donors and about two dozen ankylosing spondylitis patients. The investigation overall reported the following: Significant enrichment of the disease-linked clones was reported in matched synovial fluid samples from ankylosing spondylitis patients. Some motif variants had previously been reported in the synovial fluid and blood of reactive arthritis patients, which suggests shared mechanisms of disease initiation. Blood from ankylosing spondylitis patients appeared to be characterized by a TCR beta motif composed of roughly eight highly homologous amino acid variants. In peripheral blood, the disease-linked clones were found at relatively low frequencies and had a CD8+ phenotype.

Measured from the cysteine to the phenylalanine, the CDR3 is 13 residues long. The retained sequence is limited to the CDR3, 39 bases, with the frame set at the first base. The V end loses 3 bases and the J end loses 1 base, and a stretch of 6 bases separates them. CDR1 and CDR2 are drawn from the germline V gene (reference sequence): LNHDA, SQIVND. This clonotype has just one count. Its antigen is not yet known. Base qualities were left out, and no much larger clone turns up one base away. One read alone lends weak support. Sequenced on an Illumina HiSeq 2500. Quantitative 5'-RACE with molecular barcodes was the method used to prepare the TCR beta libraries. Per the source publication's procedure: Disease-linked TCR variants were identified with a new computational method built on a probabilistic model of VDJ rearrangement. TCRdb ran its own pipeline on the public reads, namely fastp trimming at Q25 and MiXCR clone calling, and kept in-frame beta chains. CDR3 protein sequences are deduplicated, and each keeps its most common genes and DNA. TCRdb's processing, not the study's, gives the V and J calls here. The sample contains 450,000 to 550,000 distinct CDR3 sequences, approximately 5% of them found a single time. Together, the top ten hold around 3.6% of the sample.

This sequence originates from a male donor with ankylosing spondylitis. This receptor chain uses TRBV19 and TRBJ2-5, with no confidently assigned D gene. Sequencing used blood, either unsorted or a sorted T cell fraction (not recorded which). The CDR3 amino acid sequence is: CASSITFQETQYF. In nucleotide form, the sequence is TGTGCCAGTAGTATTACCTTCCAAGAGACCCAGTACTTC.